This T cell receptor (beta chain) was identified during a study of T-cell reconstitution after alpha-beta-depleted transplantation in children listed by TCRdb under 2016. Study-wide context: Using TCR repertoire profiling, the study quantitatively followed how T-cell immune reconstitution unfolded in children after TCRalphabeta/CD19-depleted allogeneic hematopoietic cell transplantation.

As to this clonotype: Its recognized antigen is unknown. Per-nucleotide qualities are absent, and no much larger clonotype sits a single base away.

The germline V gene yields KGHDR for CDR1 and SFDVKD for CDR2. The germline ends are 8 bases apart after V is trimmed by 4 bases and J by 6 bases. The CDR3, cysteine through phenylalanine, is 13 amino acids long. CDR3 DNA only is kept here, 39 bases in frame from base 1. Library construction relied on PCR. The listed sequencing device is Illumina HiSeq 2500. Molecular barcoding was employed in the preparation of TCR libraries, with unique molecular identifiers being used to normalize TCRbeta repertoire quantification. TCRdb trimmed public reads at Q25 via fastp, called clones via MiXCR and kept in-frame beta chains. CDR3 protein duplicates are merged, each entry listing the most common genes and DNA. A total of around 530,000 distinct CDR3 sequences appear in this sample, less than 35% of them only once. The ten largest account for 2% to 3% of the sample.

The sample consisted of PBMCs from the stem cell graft donor, taken from the stem cell graft. The sequence was obtained from a human donor who donated a stem cell graft to a child with aplastic anemia. Here the chain combines TRBV24-1 and TRBJ2-2, with no confident D gene call. The base sequence is TGTGCCACCAGTGACCTCGGCCCCGGGGAGCTGTTTTTT. This is translated as CATSDLGPGELFF.